What follows are 30 T cell receptor beta chains derived from one specimen sequenced in a study of blood T cell repertoires in COVID-19. Sequencing was performed with immunoSEQ multiplex PCR; in TCRdb, only in-frame clones are kept and a portion is missing. Here the sample spans fewer than 150,000 clones, around 85% being singletons. The sequencing input was peripheral blood. Receptor source: a human donor in a cohort sampled during active COVID-19.

The table lists this clone with a few counts. The V gene is TRBV20-1, the J gene TRBJ2-1; a weak D match, TRBD2 (6 bases). V was shortened by 7 bases and J by 6 bases, with 10 bases between the two germline ends. The germline CDR1 and CDR2 sequences are DFQATT and SNEGSKA (reference sequence). There are 11 residues in the CDR3. The CDR3 region has the DNA TGCAGTGGCCTAGCGTTCAATGAGCAGTTCTTC. The encoded protein is CSGLAFNEQFF.

The chain joins TRBV11-3 to TRBJ2-2; D may be TRBD1 (5 bases). Germline V gene data show CDR1 as SGHNT and CDR2 as YENEEA. The CDR3 sequence is 15 residues long. With 3 bases removed from V and 5 bases from J, the gap between germline ends came to 13 bases. The CDR3 region is CASSFRAGRTGELFF. Here the CDR3 DNA reads TGTGCCAGCAGCTTCCGGGCAGGGCGAACCGGGGAGCTGTTTTTT. The full variable domain, in which reference TRBV11-3 and TRBJ2-2 provide the parts outside the CDR3, is EAGVVQSPRYKIIEKKQPVAFWCNPISGHNTLYWYLQNLGQGPELLIRYENEEAVDDSQLPKDRFSAERLKGVDSTLKIQPAELGDSAVYLCASSFRAGRTGELFFGEGSRLTVL.

This rearrangement joins TRBV7-3 to TRBJ1-1, with 7 bases identical to TRBD1. The germline V gene encodes CDR1 SGHTA and CDR2 FQGTGA. Trimming removed 5 bases from V and 3 bases from J; junction bases left unmatched: 3. The CDR3 runs 13 residues. CDR3 DNA: TGTGCCAGCAGCAACCAGGGGGACACTGAAGCTTTCTTT. It translates to CASSNQGDTEAFF.

As concerns this clone: Sequence at one end of the junction differs from germline and may be a read error. The genes are TRBV7-7 and TRBJ2-3, with TRBD2 matching 7 bases. The CDR3 consists of 13 residues. Germline CDR1 SSHAT, CDR2 FNYEAQ (reference sequence). The chain's CDR3 is CASSFGEGDTQYF. CDR3 bases: TGTGCTAGCAGCTTCGGGGAGGGAGATACGCAGTATTTT.

The count of this clone is one. The chain uses TRBV27 and TRBJ2-6, with D tentatively TRBD1 (6 bases). The CDR3 has 16 residues. V was trimmed by 5 bases and J by 2 bases, leaving 13 bases between them. Germline loops: CDR1 MNHEY, CDR2 SMNVEV (reference sequence). The CDR3 sequence is CASSGTGLPGANVLTF. CDR3 nucleotides: TGTGCCAGCAGTGGAACAGGGCTCCCTGGGGCCAACGTCCTGACTTTC.

The J gene is TRBJ1-5, the V gene TRBV3-1 (or the pseudogene TRBV3-2); the D is unclear. The CDR3 is 15 residues long. Germline assignment: CDR1 LGHDT and CDR2 YNNKEL (reference sequence). V was clipped by 1 base and J by 11 bases, with 18 bases between them. For the CDR3, the DNA is TGTGCCAGCAGCCAAGGTCGCGGGGATGAATCAGCCCAGCATTTT. This translates into CASSQGRGDESAQHF.

The chain couples TRBV6-5 to TRBJ1-2; D possibly corresponds to TRBD1 (5 bases). V gave up 2 bases and J gave up 2 bases, with 12 bases separating them. Germline lookup yields CDR1 MNHEY and CDR2 SVGAGI. The CDR3 has 15 amino acids. CDR3 nucleotides: TGTGCCAGCAGTTACGTCCCAGGGCAGAACTATGGCTACACCTTC. Translated, it gives CASSYVPGQNYGYTF.

For the CDR3, the DNA is TGTGCCAGTAAACCAGCGGGGTACACCGGGGAGCTGTTTTTT. Amino acids: CASKPAGYTGELFF. The rearrangement joins TRBV19 to TRBJ2-2; 7 bases align to TRBD2. The CDR3 length is 14 residues. CDR1 is LNHDA, CDR2 SQIVND, per germline (reference sequence). J gave up 3 bases and V 7 bases, and 5 bases lay outside the gene matches.

The chain links TRBV10-3 to TRBJ1-2, with D maybe TRBD1 (6 bases). Between the trimmed V and J ends, which lost 4 bases and 0 bases, there was a span of 9 bases. The germline V gene has CDR1 ENHRY and CDR2 SYGVKD. The CDR3 totals 14 residues. The CDR3 DNA is TGTGCCATCAGTGCGGACAGAGCTAACTATGGCTACACCTTC. Translating gives CAISADRANYGYTF.

The chain has TRBV19 and TRBJ2-7; D may be TRBD2 (5 bases). The CDR3 has 11 residues. Germline V gene sequence: CDR1 LNHDA, CDR2 SQIVND (reference sequence). V lost 7 bases and J 6 bases, leaving 10 bases between the germline ends. The DNA of the CDR3 is TGTGCCAGTAAAAAAGCGGTCGAGCAGTACTTC. Translated, it gives CASKKAVEQYF.

This sequence joins TRBV10-3 and TRBJ2-2, with 8 bases identical to TRBD1. Trimming removed 7 bases from V and 9 bases from J; junction bases left unmatched: 7. The CDR3 covers 13 residues. Germline CDR1 is ENHRY and CDR2 is SYGVKD. In nucleotides, the CDR3 is TGTGCCATCAACGGACAGGGAAATAGGGAGCTGTTTTTT. This gives the protein CAINGQGNRELFF.

This chain links TRBV6-5 with TRBJ2-1; 7 nucleotides align to TRBD2. The junction had 13 bases not matched to a gene; V was cut back by 6 bases and J by 8 bases. Germline V gene data show CDR1 as MNHEY and CDR2 as SVGAGI. CDR3 length: 15 residues. CDR3 in DNA: TGTGCCAGCAGCTACAGCGGGGCGTTCATCCATGAGCAGTTCTTC. As protein: CASSYSGAFIHEQFF.

The V gene is TRBV11-2, the J gene TRBJ2-3, with 10 bases fitting TRBD2. Germline loops: CDR1 SGHAT, CDR2 FQNNGV. The CDR3 runs 10 residues. With V trimmed by 10 bases and J by 10 bases, 2 bases remained unmatched. The CDR3 region has the DNA TGTGCCACGAGCGGGGGGGCGCAGTATTTT. Translating it yields CATSGGAQYF.

The chain employs TRBV2 and TRBJ1-4; TRBD1 agrees at 8 bases. Trimming removed 6 bases from V and 4 bases from J; junction bases left unmatched: 4. CDR3 length equals 14 residues. The germline V gene encodes CDR1 SNHLY and CDR2 FYNNEI. In DNA form, the CDR3 reads TGTGCCAGCAGCTCGGGACAGGTTAATGAAAAACTGTTTTTT. Amino acids: CASSSGQVNEKLFF.

The rearrangement joins TRBV19 to TRBJ1-1; TRBD1 is a possible D gene (5 bases). Trimming removed 1 base at V and 0 bases at J, with 12 bases between. This CDR3 has 16 amino acids. Germline CDR1 reads LNHDA; CDR2 reads SQIVND (reference sequence). In DNA form, the CDR3 reads TGTGCCAGTAGTATAGGGCGCGGGGCCATGAACACTGAAGCTTTCTTT. This encodes CASSIGRGAMNTEAFF.

The chain couples TRBV13 to TRBJ2-7; 13 bases fit TRBD2. The ends lost 5 bases at V and 5 bases at J; junction bases unmatched: 3. This CDR3 has 14 residues. Per the germline V gene, CDR1 is PRHDT and CDR2 is FYEKMQ (reference sequence). This chain's CDR3 is CASSRTSGSNEQYF. The CDR3 DNA reads as TGTGCCAGCAGCAGGACTAGCGGGAGCAACGAGCAGTACTTC. The full variable domain, its missing parts supplied by reference TRBV13 and TRBJ2-7, is AAGVIQSPRHLIKEKRETATLKCYPIPRHDTVYWYQQGPGQDPQFLISFYEKMQSDKGSIPDRFSAQQFSDYHSELNMSSLELGDSALYFCASSRTSGSNEQYFGPGTRLTVT.

The count of this clone is one. This chain connects TRBV3-1 (or the pseudogene TRBV3-2) to TRBJ2-3; 7 bases match TRBD2. Germline V gives CDR1 LGHDT, CDR2 YNNKEL (reference sequence). Trimming took 1 base from V and 1 from J; bases not matched to a gene: 5. CDR3 length: 16 amino acids. In DNA form, the CDR3 reads TGTGCCAGCAGCCAAGTGGCCCGGGGGGGCACAGATACGCAGTATTTT. Translated: CASSQVARGGTDTQYF.

The gene calls are TRBV7-9 and TRBJ1-1, with D unclear. Germline V gene lookup returns CDR1 SEHNR and CDR2 FQNEAQ (reference sequence). The CDR3 sequence is 15 residues long. With 6 bases removed from V and 4 bases from J, the gap between germline ends came to 18 bases. The DNA for the CDR3 is TGTGCCAGCAGTCCATACTCCGGTTCGGTCACTGAAGCTTTCTTT. Protein product: CASSPYSGSVTEAFF.

The chain combines TRBV23-1 with TRBJ2-5; 10 nucleotides agree with TRBD1. TRBV23-1 is an open reading frame, and its role is uncertain. This CDR3 region has 15 residues. Germline trimming cut 7 bases from V and 4 bases from J; bases unmatched to any gene: 9. As DNA, the CDR3 is TGCGCCAGCACTCACGGGACAGGGGAACCAGAGACCCAGTACTTC. The encoded protein is CASTHGTGEPETQYF.

The chain uses TRBV11-2 and TRBJ2-1; TRBD1 aligns across 7 bases. Trimming took 4 bases from V and 4 from J; bases not matched to a gene: 7. There are 15 residues in the CDR3. Looked up from germline, CDR1 is SGHAT and CDR2 is FQNNGV. This CDR3 reads CASSSSGQVYNEQFF. DNA for the CDR3: TGTGCCAGCAGCTCCTCAGGACAGGTATACAATGAGCAGTTCTTC.

As to this clone: The same CDR3 is also encoded by other DNA sequences in this sample. The V call is TRBV2, the J call TRBJ2-3, with TRBD1 as a possible D gene (5 bases). CDR1 is SNHLY, CDR2 FYNNEI, per germline. The CDR3 runs to 15 residues. V lost 6 bases and J 3 bases, leaving 16 bases between the germline ends. The CDR3 DNA reads TGTGCCAGCAGCGACGGGCAGGGTAGTACAGATACGCAGTATTTT. This sequence encodes CASSDGQGSTDTQYF.

This clone has more than one count but fewer than ten. The chain has TRBV10-3 and TRBJ1-2; the match to TRBD1 covers 11 bases. Germline V lookup: CDR1 ENHRY, CDR2 SYGVKD. Trimming removed 4 bases from V and 7 bases from J; junction bases left unmatched: 5. The CDR3 is 14 residues long. The CDR3 here is CAISGGQGARGYTF. CDR3 nucleotides: TGTGCCATCAGTGGAGGACAGGGGGCGCGTGGCTACACCTTC.

J is TRBJ2-7 and V is TRBV30; 8 bases map to TRBD1. Trimming took 8 bases from V and 4 from J; bases not matched to a gene: 4. CDR1 and CDR2 (germline): GTSNPN, SVGIG (reference sequence). The CDR3 length is 11 residues. CDR3 coding DNA: TGTGCCCGACAGGGGACATACGAGCAGTACTTC. Its translation: CARQGTYEQYF.

The chain uses TRBV7-2 and TRBJ1-5, with unresolved D. The CDR3 loop spans 17 amino acids. Trimming took 1 base from V and 1 from J, leaving 14 bases between them. Germline CDR1 reads SGHTA; CDR2 reads FQGNSA. This chain's CDR3 is CASSLGASTASNQPQHF. The CDR3 DNA follows: TGTGCCAGCAGCTTAGGGGCCTCGACCGCAAGCAATCAGCCCCAGCATTTT.

The V and J genes are TRBV5-1 and TRBJ2-7; TRBD1 agrees at 10 bases. This CDR3 region has 16 residues. V trimming: 3 bases; J trimming: 3 bases; junction bases outside the gene matches: 9. Germline V gene lookup returns CDR1 SGHRS and CDR2 YFSETQ. CDR3 residues: CASSSTAGQGSYEQYF. In DNA, the CDR3 is TGCGCCAGCAGCTCGACCGCGGGACAGGGGAGCTACGAGCAGTACTTC.

This clone was seen only a few times. This sequence joins TRBV5-4 and TRBJ1-2, with D possibly being TRBD1 (6 bases). Trimming took 5 bases from V and 8 from J, leaving 13 bases between them. CDR1 and CDR2 (germline): SGHNT, YYREEE (reference sequence). This CDR3 spans 12 amino acids. The CDR3 DNA reads as TGTGCCAGCAGTATACAGGGCGGCGGCTACACCTTC. Amino acid sequence: CASSIQGGGYTF.

CDR3 region: CSASLLGLEGSPLHF. The DNA of the CDR3 is TGCAGTGCTAGTCTATTGGGACTTGAAGGATCACCCCTCCACTTT. The V and J genes are TRBV20-1 and TRBJ1-6; maybe TRBD1 (5 bases). This CDR3 has 15 amino acids. V lost 3 bases and J 10 bases, leaving 19 bases between the germline ends. Germline CDR1 DFQATT, CDR2 SNEGSKA (reference sequence).

The CDR3 coding sequence is TGCGCCAGCAGCTTCCAACCCCGTAGCGGGAGGATTTACGGGGAGCTGTTTTTT. This encodes CASSFQPRSGRIYGELFF. This chain connects TRBV5-1 to TRBJ2-2; 10 nucleotides agree with TRBD2. This CDR3 has 18 amino acids. The V and J ends lost 2 bases and 7 bases, in that order; junction bases with no gene match: 14. Germline CDR1 is SGHRS and CDR2 is YFSETQ.

The chain is built from TRBV19 and TRBJ1-6, with 8 bases that match TRBD1. The CDR3 has 15 residues. In germline, CDR1 is LNHDA, CDR2 SQIVND (reference sequence). The V gene end was trimmed by 6 bases and the J gene end by 6 bases; junction bases not matched to a gene: 7. CDR3 loop: CASRTDRALNSPLHF. In DNA, the CDR3 is TGTGCCAGTAGGACGGACAGGGCTCTTAATTCACCCCTCCACTTT. The whole variable domain, filled in from reference TRBV19 and TRBJ1-6, reads DGGITQSPKYLFRKEGQNVTLSCEQNLNHDAMYWYRQDPGQGLRLIYYSQIVNDFQKGDIAEGYSVSREKKESFPLTVTSAQKNPTAFYLCASRTDRALNSPLHFGNGTRLTVT.

The chain uses TRBV6-5 and TRBJ1-3, with 7 bases aligning to TRBD1. The CDR3 sequence is 14 residues long. V was clipped by 6 bases and J by 6 bases; unmatched bases: 8. Germline loops: CDR1 MNHEY, CDR2 SVGAGI. CDR3 loop: CASSRDRVLNTIYF. As DNA, the CDR3 is TGTGCCAGCAGCCGTGACAGGGTTTTAAACACCATATATTTT.